This T cell receptor (beta chain) was found in a study of a mutant IDH1 vaccine in newly diagnosed glioma. On the study more broadly: V12 occurred at week 35 and V13 at week 47.

The germline V gene has CDR1 MGHRA and CDR2 YSYEKL. The CDR3 contains 13 residues. J was trimmed by 4 bases and V by 2 bases; bases with no gene match: 0. A word on this clone: The antigen is undetermined.

Time point described: week 35, safety follow-up. A single vaccine dose contained 300 ug of mutant IDH1 20-mer peptide, and topical imiquimod was used with it. The data were produced by immunoSEQ multiplex PCR, yet TCRdb's version contains in-frame clones alone and is incomplete. The table has 40,000 to 55,000 clones, 65% to 80% seen once. The receptor comes from a man aged 35 to 55 with glioma. The chain is built from TRBV4-1 and TRBJ2-5; 8 nucleotides agree with TRBD2. Sequenced material: PBMCs, taken from a glioma patient whose treatment included an IDH1 peptide vaccine. The CDR3 bases are TGCGCCAGCAGCCAAAGCGGGAGAGAGACCCAGTACTTC. It is translated as CASSQSGRETQYF.